This T cell receptor beta chain derives from a study of shared clonotypes between healthy human individuals. Whole-study results and caveats: Larger estimated richness was generally seen in naive subsets than in memory subsets.

Concerning this clone itself: Its target is unknown.

The repertoire was sequenced with immunoSEQ multiplex PCR; TCRdb's copy has only in-frame clones and lacks some. The table lists some 2,100,000 clones, about 92% of them singletons. The CDR3 is 12 amino acids. Trimming stripped 4 bases from V and 6 bases from J, with 9 bases between. In germline, CDR1 is SEHNR, CDR2 FQNEAQ (reference sequence). CD45RO-negative, CCR7-selected cells formed the naive CD8 fraction, which excluded terminally differentiated effector memory CD45RA+ cells. This chain uses TRBV7-9 with TRBJ1-1; D is ambiguous. Sequencing input: naive CD8+ T cells from PBMCs. The receptor was isolated from a young man in good health. Some clones in this sample may be carry-over from other donors' samples. The DNA for the CDR3 is TGTGCCAGCAGCTACGGACGGCCTGAAGCTTTCTTT. As protein: CASSYGRPEAFF. The complete variable domain, with remaining parts taken from reference TRBV7-9 and TRBJ1-1, reads DTGVSQNPRHKITKRGQNVTFRCDPISEHNRLYWYRQTLGQGPEFLTYFQNEAQLEKSRLLSDRFSAERPKGSFSTLEIQRTEQGDSAMYLCASSYGRPEAFFGQGTRLTVV.